These T cell receptor beta chains were read from a single sample in a study of blood T cell repertoires in COVID-19. Method: immunoSEQ multiplex PCR; TCRdb's copy keeps in-frame clones and lacks some. The sample carries approximately 75,000 clones, roughly 87% recorded once. The sample taken for sequencing was peripheral blood. The receptors derive from a man aged 50-59 years with acute or convalescent COVID-19. The conserved cysteine and the conserved F or W are not part of the CDR3 here. D genes are given only for firm matches. Expanded clones are given a class, and other clones once, few, many or no size at all.

V	size	D	CDR3
TRBV27	.	.	ASSRTSAGVTTNYGYT
TRBV5-1	.	.	ASSLSDIAKNIQY
TRBV27	.	TRBD2	ASRPVLASGSNEQY
TRBV25-1	.	.	ASSELGTKLTDTQY
TRBV10-1	.	TRBD1	ASEGQDSTDTQY
TRBV28	.	TRBD2	ASNRGGANTGELF
TRBV11-2	once	.	ASSSNGATNEKLF
TRBV6-5	few	.	ASSTVRDTYEQY
TRBV2	.	TRBD1	ASNHPGQGIEGTQY
TRBV10-1	.	TRBD2	ASSPGTSGGESYNEQF
TRBV5-4	.	.	ASSRVGASGSTDTQY
TRBV6-5	.	.	ASSYQGSYGYT
TRBV2	.	TRBD1	ASSIGTGGITKNIQY
TRBV6-5	.	.	ASSKDSEAF
TRBV19	.	.	ASSGGDNQPQH
TRBV9	.	TRBD1	ASSFRDRVYEQY
TRBV25-1	.	.	ASSPPLVRNTEAF
TRBV24-1	.	TRBD1	ATSDPGQGAEGPQH
TRBV3-1/TRBV3-2	.	.	ASSQHIGSSYNSPLH
TRBV5-4	.	TRBD2	ASSFPSGGTETQY
TRBV30	.	TRBD2	AWSVLAGGPRETQY